This T cell receptor beta chain was profiled in a study of neurological immune-mediated disorders. The CDR3 runs 17 residues. Trimming removed 0 bases from V and 7 bases from J; junction bases left unmatched: 8. From germline, CDR1 is DFQATT and CDR2 SNEGSKA (reference sequence). 5'RACE employing 10-nucleotide random UMIs yielded the cDNA. Each CDR3 protein gets one entry after TCRdb re-called the 5' RACE reads with MiXCR. The data hold 80,000 to 85,000 distinct CDR3 sequences, with 2.5% to 3% observed a single time. Many counts were recorded for this clonotype. The TCR originated in a woman in her 30s with multiple sclerosis. The chain is built from TRBV20-1 and TRBJ2-1; 14 bases line up with TRBD2. Sequencing was done on a sample of PBMCs. The CDR3 DNA sequence: TGCAGTGCTAGAGAGCACGCCGGGACTAGCGGGAGAAATGAGCAGTTCTTC. Its translation is CSAREHAGTSGRNEQFF.